This TCR beta chain is drawn from a study of blood T cell repertoires in COVID-19. Across the study: The origin of the acute and convalescent COVID-19 samples was the United States, Italy and Spain. Sources were T cells, B-cell-depleted T cells, or PBMCs; the material itself was cDNA or gDNA.

Per the original methods: It was from reference gene primer amplification that nucleated cell counts were estimated. The protocol was immunoSEQ multiplex PCR, while the TCRdb copy is restricted to in-frame clones and leaves out a portion. That table furnishes V, J and clone size, whereas the DNA furnished D and trimming. The sample lists fewer than 200,000 clones; just over 85% were seen once. This CDR3 has 18 residues. Germline lookup yields CDR1 KGHDR and CDR2 SFDVKD. V lost 5 bases and J lost 2; bases outside the gene matches: 15. Sequences were obtained from peripheral blood. The clonotype was recovered from a man aged 45-65 years with active or convalescent COVID-19. The chain uses TRBV24-1 and TRBJ2-7, with TRBD1 identical over 9 bases. The CDR3, as DNA: TGTGCCACCAGTGGCGGTAAGGCCACCGGGACAGGGACCTACGAGCAGTACTTC. It translates to CATSGGKATGTGTYEQYF.